This T cell receptor beta chain was documented in a study of blood T cell repertoires in COVID-19 (dated by TCRdb to about 2020). With respect to the entire study: The collaborator samples originated in the United States, Italy and Spain and spanned the acute and convalescent phases of COVID-19. The material from the prospective study consisted of cDNA or gDNA derived from T cells, B-cell-depleted T cells, or PBMCs. Subjects who had been exposed to COVID-19, were actively infected with it, or had recovered from it provided the deeply sampled blood TCRbeta repertoires that made up the dataset. The repertoires were released in a freely available public database meant as a resource for research on the immune response to SARS-CoV-2. The samples were drawn from two sources: the first 160 participants of the ongoing ImmuneRACE study, and 1,200 or so subjects contributed by 6 global collaborators. Sample metadata almost always included a de-identified subject ID, COVID-19 status, age in years and sex. HLA class I and class II types, where available, came from metadata supplied by the sample provider rather than from assay-based typing. Overall study results and their limits: The amount of clinical and demographic metadata varied by source and participant and was provided uncurated.

Each collaborating institution followed its own protocols to collect whole blood in K2EDTA tubes. For TCRbeta analysis, collaborators shipped samples as frozen whole blood, isolated PBMCs, or DNA extracted from either of those sample types. TCRbeta CDR3 regions were amplified from genomic DNA by means of the immunoSEQ Assay, a bias-controlled multiplex PCR. In the paper's pipeline: Within the assay, amplification of reference gene primers was used to estimate how many nucleated cells each sample contained. Sequence reads were collapsed and filtered to measure the absolute abundance of every unique TCRbeta CDR3 rearrangement. For each sample, productive Simpson clonality was calculated as the square root of Simpson's diversity index across productive rearrangements. The table comes from immuneACCESS by way of TCRdb, which keeps in-frame sequences with V and J called. Part of the clones is missing from these tables; in studies checked, under half for an unresolved V gene and the rest for unknown reasons. Clonal size and the V and J genes are those of that table, whereas D and trimming came from the DNA. This sample is represented by approximately 300,000 clones; about four fifths of them were singletons. About 1.2% of the sample is taken by the ten largest.

In the case of this clone: Its antigen has not been determined. No much larger clone is present one base from it, and per-base qualities are unavailable.

V drops 0 bases and J drops 5 bases, leaving 8 bases in between. Spanning cysteine to phenylalanine, the CDR3 consists of 14 amino acids. Only the CDR3 part of the read is kept: 42 bases, read in frame from the first base. According to the germline V gene, CDR1 reads ENHRY and CDR2 reads SYGVKD. The sequence was obtained from a woman in her forties or fifties with acute or convalescent COVID-19. The chain is made from TRBV10-3 and TRBJ2-1; the D gene is unclear. Source material: peripheral blood. CDR3 sequence: CAISESMLDNEQFF. The DNA sequence reads TGTGCCATCAGTGAGTCTATGTTAGACAATGAGCAGTTCTTC.